This TCR beta chain was obtained from a study of blood T cell repertoires in COVID-19. Study in general: The samples span acute and convalescent COVID-19 from the United States, Italy and Spain. T cells, B-cell-depleted T cells, or PBMCs supplied cDNA or gDNA.

In the source study's methods: From reference gene primer amplification, estimates of nucleated cell counts were derived. TCRdb keeps only in-frame clones here, not all; method: immunoSEQ multiplex PCR. V and J calls plus clone size are reproduced from that table; the DNA served to infer D and trimming. Of 300,000 to 400,000 clones listed, almost 85% were seen once; the top ten hold about 7%. From germline, CDR1 is KGHDR and CDR2 SFDVKD. The CDR3 loop spans 14 amino acids. V lost 5 bases and J 5 bases, leaving 12 bases between the germline ends. The J gene is TRBJ1-5, the V gene TRBV24-1, with a tentative D call TRBD1 (5 bases). The origin of this receptor is a human donor in a cohort sampled during active COVID-19. Source material: peripheral blood. CDR3 region: CATSGGGEHQPQHF. The CDR3 coding sequence is TGTGCCACCAGTGGGGGAGGGGAACATCAGCCCCAGCATTTT.